The 18 T cell receptor beta chains below all came from one sample that was sequenced in a study of Ad26.COV2.S vaccination and SARS-CoV-2 variants. The treatment here: roughly 20 received Ad26.COV2.S at low or high dose, single or two shots; a few received placebo; per-sample allocation not given. Samples came from day 63 after the first vaccine or placebo injection. The method was immunoSEQ multiplex PCR; TCRdb's version includes in-frame clones alone and lacks a portion of them. The data show 360,000 or so clones, roughly 91% seen once. The sequences come from peripheral blood, collected in a trial of Ad26.COV2.S vaccine versus placebo. The receptor source for this set is a person between 18 and 65 years old who received the Ad26.COV2.S COVID-19 vaccine or a placebo.

This clone was recorded once. The V call is TRBV5-1, the J call TRBJ1-5; the match to TRBD1 covers 7 bases. Germline values: CDR1 SGHRS, CDR2 YFSETQ. The CDR3 loop spans 14 amino acids. The junction had 12 bases not matched to a gene; V was cut back by 0 bases and J by 15 bases. As DNA, the CDR3 is TGCGCCAGCAGCTTGGGGGGAATGGACAGGTCCTGGCATTTT. Translation gives CASSLGGMDRSWHF.

The chain joins TRBV29-1 to TRBJ2-2; D may correspond to TRBD1 or TRBD2 (5 bases each). Deletions cut 6 bases from V and 0 bases from J, with 8 bases between. The germline V gene has CDR1 SQVTM and CDR2 ANQGSEA. The CDR3 runs 13 residues. CDR3 loop: CSVGPPNTGELFF. The CDR3 DNA is TGCAGCGTGGGACCGCCGAACACCGGGGAGCTGTTTTTT.

This clone has just a few counts. Other nucleotide sequences from this sample produce the same CDR3. This sequence joins TRBV4-1 and TRBJ1-1; D might be TRBD1 (6 bases). Trimming took off 4 bases at V and 1 base at J, with 7 bases between the two ends. The CDR3 has 13 amino acids. The germline V gene encodes CDR1 MGHRA and CDR2 YSYEKL. CDR3 nucleotides: TGCGCCAGCAGCCCGACAGGGAACACTGAAGCTTTCTTT. Translating gives CASSPTGNTEAFF.

This chain joins TRBV30 and TRBJ2-7; the D gene is possibly TRBD1 (6 bases). Germline CDR1 and CDR2: GTSNPN and SVGIG (reference sequence). The CDR3 spans 18 residues. The V end lost 4 bases, the J end lost 0 bases, and 25 bases lay between the germline ends. The CDR3 coding sequence is TGTGCCTGGAACTCAGGGGCGGATTCCCTATTAAACTCCTACGAGCAGTACTTC. This sequence encodes CAWNSGADSLLNSYEQYF.

The chain couples TRBV15 to TRBJ2-1; TRBD1 agrees at 7 bases. V shed 1 base, J shed 4 bases, and the junction held 7 bases outside the gene matches. Germline-derived CDR1 and CDR2 are LNHNV and YYDKDF (reference sequence). The CDR3 totals 16 residues. DNA of the CDR3: TGTGCCACCAGCAGAGGTCGACAGGGTTATTACAATGAGCAGTTCTTC. Protein sequence: CATSRGRQGYYNEQFF.

This clone was seen a single time. This chain uses TRBV15 with TRBJ2-1; 8 bases are shared with TRBD1. The germline CDR1 and CDR2 sequences are LNHNV and YYDKDF (reference sequence). The CDR3 is 17 amino acids. The J segment lost 8 bases and the V segment lost 2 bases, leaving 14 bases of the junction unmatched. CDR3 loop: CATSRSGRPDRADEQFF. For the CDR3, the DNA is TGTGCCACCAGCAGATCTGGAAGGCCGGACAGGGCAGATGAGCAGTTCTTC.

This clone was detected only a few times. The rearrangement links TRBV7-8 to TRBJ2-5; no definite D call. The CDR3 consists of 15 residues. V was clipped by 1 base and J by 5 bases, with 14 bases between them. Germline V CDR1 and CDR2: SGHVS, FQNEAQ. CDR3: CASSLDSSTFETQYF. DNA of the CDR3: TGTGCCAGCAGCTTAGATAGTTCTACCTTCGAGACCCAGTACTTC.

For the CDR3, the DNA is TGTGCCAGTAGTATAATGACAGGGGGCGCGGAGCAGTACTTC. It is translated as CASSIMTGGAEQYF. V usage is TRBV19 and J usage is TRBJ2-7, with 10 bases aligning to TRBD1. CDR3 length equals 14 residues. Losses at the gene ends were 2 bases for V and 7 bases for J; bases not matched to a gene: 5. The germline V gene encodes CDR1 LNHDA and CDR2 SQIVND (reference sequence).

The chain links TRBV2 to TRBJ2-7; 7 positions agree with TRBD2. Germline CDR1 reads SNHLY; CDR2 reads FYNNEI. Trimming removed 8 bases from V and 3 bases from J; junction bases left unmatched: 10. The CDR3 loop spans 14 amino acids. In DNA, the CDR3 is TGTGCCAGCGGGGGGGTCGGGGATGGCTACGAGCAGTACTTC. Its protein is CASGGVGDGYEQYF. The full variable domain, with the rest looked up from reference TRBV2 and TRBJ2-7, is EPEVTQTPSHQVTQMGQEVILRCVPISNHLYFYWYRQILGQKVEFLVSFYNNEISEKSEIFDDQFSVERPDGSNFTLKIRSTKLEDSAMYFCASGGVGDGYEQYFGPGTRLTVT.

This clone appeared a few times. The V call is TRBV6-6, the J call TRBJ2-7; D is uncertain. The CDR3 is 16 amino acids. The germline V gene has CDR1 MNHNY and CDR2 SVGAGI (reference sequence). Between the trimmed V and J ends, which lost 0 bases and 0 bases, there was a span of 12 bases. CDR3 sequence: CASSYSPNSFSYEQYF. In DNA form, the CDR3 reads TGTGCCAGCAGTTACTCCCCAAACTCGTTCTCCTACGAGCAGTACTTC.

The chain recombines TRBV29-1 with TRBJ2-5; 10 positions match TRBD1. This CDR3 has 17 amino acids. Germline values: CDR1 SQVTM, CDR2 ANQGSEA. Unmatched junction bases numbered 18, after V lost 7 bases and J lost 4 bases. This chain's CDR3 is CSAGRGQGNRKAETQYF. The DNA for the CDR3 is TGCAGCGCTGGGCGGGGACAGGGGAATAGGAAGGCAGAGACCCAGTACTTC.

The J gene is TRBJ2-5, the V gene TRBV12-5, with D unclear. The V gene lost 5 bases and the J gene lost 5 bases, with 15 bases spanning the gap. The V gene's germline CDR1 is LGHNT and CDR2 FRNRAP. This CDR3 has 14 amino acids. CDR3 nucleotide sequence: TGTGCTAGTGGTCTTCCGCTCCCCCTGGAGACCCAGTACTTC. Amino acid sequence: CASGLPLPLETQYF.

Of note for this clone: The same CDR3 arises from other DNA sequences in this sample as well. This chain connects TRBV12-3 or TRBV12-4 to TRBJ1-1; no clear D gene. This CDR3 is built from 12 residues. Trimming removed 3 bases at V and 0 bases at J, with 2 bases between. Here the CDR3 reads CASSFMNTEAFF. CDR3 nucleotides: TGTGCCAGCAGTTTCATGAACACTGAAGCTTTCTTT.

V is TRBV4-2 and J is TRBJ1-4, with TRBD1 as a possible D gene (5 bases). Germline V gene sequence: CDR1 LGHNA, CDR2 YNFKEQ. Deletions cut 4 bases from V and 3 bases from J, with 9 bases between. The length of the CDR3 is 14 residues. The CDR3 loop reads CASSLAGPNEKLFF. The CDR3 nucleotides read TGTGCCAGCAGCCTGGCGGGGCCTAATGAAAAACTGTTTTTT.

The chain is built from TRBV2 and TRBJ2-1; D is unclear. V was pared by 5 bases and J by 0 bases, with 8 bases between. The germline V gene has CDR1 SNHLY and CDR2 FYNNEI. The CDR3 extends over 14 amino acids. CDR3 region: CASSLVSSYNEQFF. For the CDR3, the DNA is TGTGCCAGCAGTCTCGTAAGCTCCTACAATGAGCAGTTCTTC.

The V call is TRBV7-9, the J call TRBJ1-2, with D hard to call. Germline CDR1 reads SEHNR; CDR2 reads FQNEAQ (reference sequence). This CDR3 comprises 16 residues. The ends were cut back, 1 base at V and 2 bases at J, with 14 bases in the middle. This CDR3 is CASSLDPPLSNYGYTF. The CDR3 bases are TGTGCCAGCAGCTTAGACCCCCCTTTGTCCAACTATGGCTACACCTTC.

The rearrangement links TRBV7-9 to TRBJ1-2; 7 nucleotides agree with TRBD1. V was clipped by 4 bases and J by 6 bases; unmatched bases: 2. The germline V gene encodes CDR1 SEHNR and CDR2 FQNEAQ (reference sequence). The CDR3 spans 12 residues. The CDR3: CASSSGGDGYTF. The DNA of the CDR3 is TGTGCCAGCAGCTCAGGGGGGGATGGCTACACCTTC.

V and J are TRBV28 and TRBJ1-5; a possible D gene is TRBD1 (5 bases). The CDR3 spans 15 residues. Germline values: CDR1 MDHEN, CDR2 SYDVKM. Trimming stripped 3 bases from V and 2 bases from J, with 11 bases between. CDR3 sequence reads: CASSFSEGGNQPQHF. DNA for the CDR3: TGTGCCAGCAGTTTTTCGGAAGGGGGCAATCAGCCCCAGCATTTT.